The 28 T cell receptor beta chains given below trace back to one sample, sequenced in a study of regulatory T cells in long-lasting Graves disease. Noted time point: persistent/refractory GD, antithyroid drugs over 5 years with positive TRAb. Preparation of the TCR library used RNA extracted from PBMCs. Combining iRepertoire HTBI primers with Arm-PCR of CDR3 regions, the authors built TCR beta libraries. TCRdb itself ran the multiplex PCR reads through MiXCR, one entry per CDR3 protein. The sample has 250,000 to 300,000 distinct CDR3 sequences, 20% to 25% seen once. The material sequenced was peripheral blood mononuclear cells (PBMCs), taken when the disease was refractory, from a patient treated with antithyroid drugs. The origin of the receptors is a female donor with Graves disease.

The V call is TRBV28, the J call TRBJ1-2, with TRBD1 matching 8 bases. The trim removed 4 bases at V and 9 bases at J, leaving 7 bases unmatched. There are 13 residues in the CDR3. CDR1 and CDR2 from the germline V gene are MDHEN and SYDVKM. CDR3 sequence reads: CASSYGQGGSYTF. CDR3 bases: TGTGCCAGCAGTTACGGACAGGGTGGCAGCTACACCTTC.

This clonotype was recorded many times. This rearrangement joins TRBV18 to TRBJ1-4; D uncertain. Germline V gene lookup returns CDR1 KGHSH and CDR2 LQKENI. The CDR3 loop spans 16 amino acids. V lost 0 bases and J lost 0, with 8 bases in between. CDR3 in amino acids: CASSPPNGATNEKLFF. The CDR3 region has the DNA TGTGCCAGCTCACCACCGAACGGGGCAACTAATGAAAAACTGTTTTTT.

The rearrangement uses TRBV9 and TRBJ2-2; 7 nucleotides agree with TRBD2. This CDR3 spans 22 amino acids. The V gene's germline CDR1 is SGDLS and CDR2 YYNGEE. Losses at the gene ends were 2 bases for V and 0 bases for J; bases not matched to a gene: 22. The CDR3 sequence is CASSVFQGGRPGQAPNTGELFF. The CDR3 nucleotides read TGTGCCAGCAGCGTCTTTCAGGGAGGGCGGCCGGGCCAGGCACCGAACACCGGGGAGCTGTTTTTT.

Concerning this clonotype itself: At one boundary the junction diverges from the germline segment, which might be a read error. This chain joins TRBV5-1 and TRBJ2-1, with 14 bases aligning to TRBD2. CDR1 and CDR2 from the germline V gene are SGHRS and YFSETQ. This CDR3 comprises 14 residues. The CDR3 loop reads CASSSGLAGERGDF. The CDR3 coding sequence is TGCGCCAGCAGCTCGGGACTAGCGGGAGAACGTGGGGACTTC.

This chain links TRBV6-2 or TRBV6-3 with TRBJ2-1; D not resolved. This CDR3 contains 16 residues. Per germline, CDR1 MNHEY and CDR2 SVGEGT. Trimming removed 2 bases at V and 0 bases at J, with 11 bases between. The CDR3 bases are TGTGCCAGCAGTTACGACCCGGGTAGCTCCTACAATGAGCAGTTCTTC. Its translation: CASSYDPGSSYNEQFF.

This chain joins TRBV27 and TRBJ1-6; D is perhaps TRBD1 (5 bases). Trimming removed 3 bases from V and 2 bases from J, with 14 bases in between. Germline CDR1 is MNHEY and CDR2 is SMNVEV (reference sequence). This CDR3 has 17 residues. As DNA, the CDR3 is TGTGCCAGCAGTTTGTTCCGGGGGGTCGCCTATAATTCACCCCTCCACTTT. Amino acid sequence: CASSLFRGVAYNSPLHF.

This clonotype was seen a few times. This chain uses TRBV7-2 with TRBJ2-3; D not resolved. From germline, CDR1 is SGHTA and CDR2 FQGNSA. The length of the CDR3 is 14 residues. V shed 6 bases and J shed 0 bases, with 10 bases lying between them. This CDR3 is CASRFGVSTDTQYF. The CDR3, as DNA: TGTGCCAGCAGATTCGGAGTCAGCACAGATACGCAGTATTTT.

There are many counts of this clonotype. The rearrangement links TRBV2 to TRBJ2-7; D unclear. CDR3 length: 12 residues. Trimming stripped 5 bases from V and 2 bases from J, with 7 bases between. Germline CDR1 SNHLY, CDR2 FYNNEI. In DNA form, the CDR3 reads TGTGCCAGCAGTAGGACCACCTACGAGCAGTACTTC. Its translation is CASSRTTYEQYF.

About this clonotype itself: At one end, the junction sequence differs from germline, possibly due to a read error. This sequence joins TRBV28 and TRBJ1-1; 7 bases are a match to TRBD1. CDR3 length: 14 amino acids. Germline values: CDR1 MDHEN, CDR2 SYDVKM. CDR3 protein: CASSLGGQSTKAFF. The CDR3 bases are TGTGCCAGCAGTTTAGGGGGACAGAGCACTAAAGCTTTCTTT.

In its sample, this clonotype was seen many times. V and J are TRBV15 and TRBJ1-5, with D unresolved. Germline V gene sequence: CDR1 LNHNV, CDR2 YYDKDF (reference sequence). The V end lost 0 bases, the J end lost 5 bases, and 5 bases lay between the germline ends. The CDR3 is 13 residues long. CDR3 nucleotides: TGTGCCACCAGCAGAGAATGGGATCAGCCCCAGCATTTT. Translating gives CATSREWDQPQHF.

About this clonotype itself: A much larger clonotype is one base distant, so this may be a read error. CDR3 protein: CASSLLAAADTGEPFF. The CDR3 DNA reads as TGTGCCAGCAGCTTACTAGCGGCGGCGGACACCGGGGAGCCGTTTTTT. The chain combines TRBV7-2 with TRBJ2-2, with TRBD2 identical over 7 bases. This CDR3 region has 16 residues. Germline CDR1 is SGHTA and CDR2 is FQGNSA.

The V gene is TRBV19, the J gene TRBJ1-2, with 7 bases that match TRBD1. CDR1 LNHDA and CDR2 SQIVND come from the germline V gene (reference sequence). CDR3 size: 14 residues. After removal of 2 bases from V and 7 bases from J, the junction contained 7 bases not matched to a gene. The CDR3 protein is CASSILDRAAGYTF. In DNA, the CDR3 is TGTGCCAGTAGTATACTCGACAGGGCTGCTGGCTACACCTTC.

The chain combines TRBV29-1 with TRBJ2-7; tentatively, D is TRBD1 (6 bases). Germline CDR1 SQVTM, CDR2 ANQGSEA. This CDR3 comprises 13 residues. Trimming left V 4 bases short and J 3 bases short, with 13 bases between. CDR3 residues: CSVVTGFYYEQYF. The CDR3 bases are TGCAGCGTTGTAACAGGGTTTTACTACGAGCAGTACTTC.

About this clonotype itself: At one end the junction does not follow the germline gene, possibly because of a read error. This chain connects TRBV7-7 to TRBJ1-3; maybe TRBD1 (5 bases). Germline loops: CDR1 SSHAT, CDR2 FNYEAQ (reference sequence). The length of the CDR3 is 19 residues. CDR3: CASSGMRDGGASGGNTIYF. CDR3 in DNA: TGTGCTAGCAGCGGGATGCGGGACGGCGGGGCTTCGGGTGGAAACACCATATATTTT.

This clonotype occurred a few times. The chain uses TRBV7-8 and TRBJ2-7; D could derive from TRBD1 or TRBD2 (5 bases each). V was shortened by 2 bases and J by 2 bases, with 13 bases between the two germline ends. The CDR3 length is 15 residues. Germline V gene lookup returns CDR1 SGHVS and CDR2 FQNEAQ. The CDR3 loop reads CASSLQSGTTYEQYF. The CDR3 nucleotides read TGTGCCAGCAGCTTACAGTCGGGGACCACCTACGAGCAGTACTTC.

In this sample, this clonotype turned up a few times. DNA of the CDR3: TGTGCCAGCAGCCCAAGCTGGGGCGTCGAGCAGCCCCAGCATTTT. Its translation is CASSPSWGVEQPQHF. The chain links TRBV7-8 to TRBJ1-5; D may be TRBD1 (5 bases). The CDR3 runs 15 residues. V lost 5 bases to trimming and J lost 7 bases, with 18 bases between them. Per the germline V gene, CDR1 is SGHVS and CDR2 is FQNEAQ.

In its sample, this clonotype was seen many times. The CDR3 sequence: CASSLRGQGFNRVYEQYF. Here the CDR3 DNA reads TGTGCCAGCAGTTTAAGGGGACAGGGTTTTAATCGGGTCTACGAGCAGTACTTC. This chain uses TRBV28 with TRBJ2-7; 9 nucleotides align to TRBD1. CDR1 is MDHEN, CDR2 SYDVKM, per germline. CDR3 length: 18 amino acids. V gave up 2 bases and J gave up 3 bases; unmatched junction bases: 14.

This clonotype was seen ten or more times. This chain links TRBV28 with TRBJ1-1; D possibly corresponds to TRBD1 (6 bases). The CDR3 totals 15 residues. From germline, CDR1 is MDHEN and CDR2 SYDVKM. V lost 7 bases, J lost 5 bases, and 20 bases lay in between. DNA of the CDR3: TGTGCCAGCATCCCCGGCAGCAGGGGCTGGACTGAAGCTTTCTTT. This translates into CASIPGSRGWTEAFF.

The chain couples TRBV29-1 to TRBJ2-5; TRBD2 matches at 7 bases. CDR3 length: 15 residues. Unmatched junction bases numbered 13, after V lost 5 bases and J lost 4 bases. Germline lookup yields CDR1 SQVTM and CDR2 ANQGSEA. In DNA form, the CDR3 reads TGCAGCGTTCTCCATATGGCGGGAGCGGGAGAGACCCAGTACTTC. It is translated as CSVLHMAGAGETQYF.

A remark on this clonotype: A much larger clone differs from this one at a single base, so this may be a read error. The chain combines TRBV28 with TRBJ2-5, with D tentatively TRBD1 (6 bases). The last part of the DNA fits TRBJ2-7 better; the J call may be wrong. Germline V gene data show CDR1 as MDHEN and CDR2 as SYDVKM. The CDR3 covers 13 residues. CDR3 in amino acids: CASRGRGFYEQYF. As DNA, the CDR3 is TGTGCCAGCAGAGGCAGGGGTTTCTACGAGCAGTACTTC.

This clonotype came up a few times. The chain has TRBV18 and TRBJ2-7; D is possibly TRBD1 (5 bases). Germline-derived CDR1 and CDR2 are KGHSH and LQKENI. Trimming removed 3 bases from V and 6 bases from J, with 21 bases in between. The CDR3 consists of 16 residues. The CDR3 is CASSPMLDTYSSEQYF. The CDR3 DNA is TGTGCCAGCTCACCGATGTTGGACACTTATAGTAGCGAGCAGTACTTC.

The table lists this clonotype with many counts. The CDR3 loop reads CSARRDPHYEQYF. The CDR3 DNA reads as TGCAGTGCTCGCCGGGACCCACATTACGAGCAGTACTTC. The rearrangement links TRBV20-1 to TRBJ2-7; perhaps D is TRBD1 or TRBD2 (5 bases each). CDR3 length equals 13 residues. With 5 bases removed from V and 4 bases from J, the gap between germline ends came to 15 bases. Germline loops: CDR1 DFQATT, CDR2 SNEGSKA (reference sequence).

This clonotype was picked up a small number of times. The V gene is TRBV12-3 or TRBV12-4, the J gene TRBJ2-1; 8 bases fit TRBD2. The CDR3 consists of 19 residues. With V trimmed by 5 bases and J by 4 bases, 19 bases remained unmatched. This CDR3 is CASSPGPTSQRENYNEQFF. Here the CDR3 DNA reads TGTGCCAGCAGTCCCGGCCCGACGAGTCAGCGGGAGAATTACAATGAGCAGTTCTTC.

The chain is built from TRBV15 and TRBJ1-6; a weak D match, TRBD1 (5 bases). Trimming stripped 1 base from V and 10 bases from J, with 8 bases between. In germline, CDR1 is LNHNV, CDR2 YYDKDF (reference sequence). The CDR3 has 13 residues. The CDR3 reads CATSRAGGSPLHF. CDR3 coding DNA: TGTGCCACCAGCAGAGCGGGGGGATCACCCCTCCACTTT. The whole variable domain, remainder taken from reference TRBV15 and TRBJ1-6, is DAMVIQNPRYQVTQFGKPVTLSCSQTLNHNVMYWYQQKSSQAPKLLFHYYDKDFNNEADTPDNFQSRRPNTSFCFLDIRSPGLGDTAMYLCATSRAGGSPLHFGNGTRLTVT.

The CDR3 here is CASSFAGFNEQFF. For the CDR3, the DNA is TGTGCCAGCAGCTTTGCGGGATTTAATGAGCAGTTCTTC. This chain connects TRBV7-2 to TRBJ2-1, with a possible D match to TRBD2 (6 bases). Germline loops: CDR1 SGHTA, CDR2 FQGNSA. Trimming took off 3 bases at V and 7 bases at J, with 10 bases between the two ends. CDR3 length: 13 residues.

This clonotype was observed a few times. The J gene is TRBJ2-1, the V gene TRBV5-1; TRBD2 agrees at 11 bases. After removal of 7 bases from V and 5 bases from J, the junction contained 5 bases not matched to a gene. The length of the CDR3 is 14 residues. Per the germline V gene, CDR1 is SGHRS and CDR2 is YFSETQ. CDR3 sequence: CASQLAGVHNEQFF. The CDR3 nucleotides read TGCGCCAGCCAACTAGCGGGAGTCCACAATGAGCAGTTCTTC.

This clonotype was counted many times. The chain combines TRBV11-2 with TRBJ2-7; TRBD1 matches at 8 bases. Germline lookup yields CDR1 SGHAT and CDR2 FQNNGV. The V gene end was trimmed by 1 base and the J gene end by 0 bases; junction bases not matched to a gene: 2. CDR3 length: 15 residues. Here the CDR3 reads CASSLGTGSSYEQYF. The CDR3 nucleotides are TGTGCCAGCAGCTTAGGGACAGGGAGCTCCTACGAGCAGTACTTC.

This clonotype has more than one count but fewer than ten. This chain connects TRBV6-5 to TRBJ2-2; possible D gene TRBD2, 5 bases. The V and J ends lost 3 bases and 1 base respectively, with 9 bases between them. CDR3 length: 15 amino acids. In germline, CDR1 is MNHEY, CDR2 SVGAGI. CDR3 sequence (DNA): TGTGCCAGCAGTTATGGAGGAGGGAACACCGGGGAGCTGTTTTTT. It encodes CASSYGGGNTGELFF.